This T cell receptor beta chain was identified during a study of beta chain features in type 1 diabetes. Expressed TCRB transcripts were sequenced because the isolated RNA had all been reverse transcribed beforehand. Measured with immunoSEQ multiplex PCR; TCRdb has only the in-frame clones, and not every one. This sample yields about 450,000 clones, of which over 10% are seen a single time; 0.045% to 0.06% belongs to the top ten. The V and J ends lost 6 bases and 10 bases respectively, with 21 bases between them. Germline lookup yields CDR1 LGHNT and CDR2 FRNRAP. CDR3 length: 14 residues. This clone has just a few counts.

This receptor was identified in a woman aged 18 to 35 in good health. The sequencing sample was made of naive CD4+ T cells from blood. The chain carries TRBV12-5 and TRBJ2-5; a weak D match, TRBD1 (5 bases). The CDR3 here is CASGKYRNLSLQYF. CDR3 nucleotide sequence: TGTGCTAGTGGCAAATACAGGAACTTAAGTCTCCAGTACTTC.